These T cell receptor beta chains were read from a single sample in a study of blood T cells in healthy people across ages. TCRdb processed the 5' RACE reads anew with MiXCR; each CDR3 protein has one entry. The sample yields more than 500,000 distinct CDR3 sequences, roughly 29% seen once. The sample comprised blood. The receptors derive from a woman in her sixties or seventies in good health. Both conserved end residues are part of each CDR3. The order of the fields is V gene, J gene, clone size, D gene, CDR3 protein, CDR3 DNA. A D gene is named only where the DNA matches it firmly. Expanded clones are given a class, and other clones once, few, many or no size at all.

TRBV5-1	TRBJ2-3	.	TRBD2	CASSFGTSGTSTDTQYF	TGCGCCAGCAGCTTCGGGACTAGCGGGACTAGCACAGATACGCAGTATTTT
TRBV14	TRBJ2-3	few	.	CASSQARGYSTDTQYF	TGTGCCAGCAGCCAAGCCCGGGGCTACAGCACAGATACGCAGTATTTT
TRBV30	TRBJ1-2	.	.	CAWSLLGGYTF	TGTGCCTGGAGTTTGCTGGGGGGCTACACCTTC
TRBV7-9	TRBJ1-4	few	TRBD1	CAGRDSLSSGEKLFF	TGTGCCGGACGGGACAGTCTTTCGTCCGGGGAAAAACTGTTTTTT
TRBV9	TRBJ2-3	few	TRBD2	CASSPGTSGGAADAQYF	TGTGCCAGCAGCCCAGGGACTAGCGGGGGGGCAGCAGATGCGCAGTATTTT
TRBV12-3/TRBV12-4	TRBJ1-1	.	.	CASILMLNTEAFF	TGTGCCAGCATCCTGATGTTGAACACTGAAGCTTTCTTT
TRBV5-1	TRBJ1-4	few	.	CASSLGPGSGRKLFF	TGCGCCAGCAGCTTGGGGCCGGGGTCTGGACGAAAACTGTTTTTT
TRBV6-4	TRBJ2-4	many	.	CASSDRVDIQYF	TGTGCCAGCAGTGACAGGGTAGACATTCAGTACTTC
TRBV7-2	TRBJ2-7	many	TRBD2	CASSRTSGNSYEQYF	TGTGCCAGCAGCCGGACTAGCGGTAACTCCTACGAGCAGTACTTC
TRBV30	TRBJ2-1	.	.	CAWSGTSSYNEQFF	TGTGCCTGGAGTGGGACGTCATCCTACAATGAGCAGTTCTTC
TRBV7-9	TRBJ2-3	.	TRBD2	CASSSPSGGVTDTQYF	TGTGCCAGCAGCTCGCCTAGCGGGGGGGTAACAGATACGCAGTATTTT
TRBV7-2	TRBJ2-3	few	TRBD2	CASSQTSGGGRGQYF	TGTGCCAGCAGCCAAACTAGCGGGGGGGGTCGCGGGCAGTATTTT
TRBV18	TRBJ2-7	.	.	CASSPRPSFSYEQYF	TGTGCCAGCTCACCTCGGCCCTCTTTCTCCTACGAGCAGTACTTC
TRBV12-3/TRBV12-4	TRBJ2-4	.	.	CASSPRGAGKGIQYF	TGTGCCAGCAGCCCCCGGGGGGCAGGGAAGGGCATTCAGTACTTC
TRBV29-1	TRBJ2-7	.	.	CIAPREQYF	TGCATCGCCCCTAGGGAGCAGTACTTC
TRBV20-1	TRBJ2-7	many	TRBD2	CSACSAGAYEQYF	TGCAGTGCCTGCTCAGCGGGGGCCTACGAGCAGTACTTC
TRBV18	TRBJ2-7	many	TRBD1	CASSPGTDSYEQYF	TGTGCCAGCTCACCTGGGACAGATAGCTACGAGCAGTACTTC
TRBV10-3	TRBJ2-5	.	TRBD2	CAISDLVSGDRETQYF	TGTGCCATCAGTGACCTCGTTAGCGGGGATAGGGAGACCCAGTACTTC
TRBV11-1	TRBJ2-1	few	.	CASSQEGRVREQFF	TGTGCCAGCAGCCAAGAAGGCCGGGTCCGTGAGCAGTTCTTC
TRBV2	TRBJ2-5	few	.	CASSEGRGTTGRETQYF	TGTGCCAGCAGTGAAGGAAGGGGGACTACGGGAAGAGAGACCCAGTACTTC
TRBV18	TRBJ2-5	few	TRBD1	CASSPPSQGTETQYF	TGTGCCAGCTCACCACCCTCACAGGGGACGGAGACCCAGTACTTC
TRBV5-1	TRBJ1-1	few	.	CASMQTDLNTEAFF	TGCGCCAGCATGCAGACCGACTTGAACACTGAAGCTTTCTTT
TRBV7-2	TRBJ2-3	.	.	CASSRPRGAGDPGTDTQYF	TGTGCCAGCAGCCGCCCCAGAGGTGCGGGTGATCCGGGCACAGATACGCAGTATTTT
TRBV7-8	TRBJ1-1	.	TRBD1	CASSLTGGDTEAFF	TGTGCCAGCAGCTTAACAGGGGGGGACACTGAAGCTTTCTTT
TRBV6-2/TRBV6-3	TRBJ2-3	few	.	CASSYSLARGAGESQYF	TGTGCCAGCAGTTACAGTCTGGCTCGAGGGGCCGGGGAATCGCAGTATTTT
TRBV7-9	TRBJ2-1	.	TRBD2	CASIKDERGASLYNEQFF	TGTGCCAGCATCAAGGACGAGCGGGGGGCGAGTCTTTACAATGAGCAGTTCTTC
TRBV20-1	TRBJ1-6	few	.	CSARVQGGNSPLHF	TGCAGTGCTAGAGTGCAGGGAGGCAATTCACCCCTCCACTTT
TRBV7-9	TRBJ1-1	few	.	CASSSAARVAEAFF	TGTGCCAGCAGCTCGGCGGCGCGGGTCGCTGAAGCTTTCTTT
TRBV4-2	TRBJ1-5	few	.	CASSHDNSNQPQHF	TGTGCCAGCAGCCACGACAATAGCAATCAGCCCCAGCATTTT
TRBV5-1	TRBJ1-2	few	.	CASTTVSGEGSGYTF	TGCGCCAGCACGACAGTCTCGGGGGAAGGGAGTGGCTACACCTTC
TRBV12-3/TRBV12-4	TRBJ2-1	.	.	CASCGGTARFGGEQFF	TGTGCCAGCTGCGGAGGGACAGCCCGCTTTGGCGGTGAGCAGTTCTTC
TRBV19	TRBJ1-1	once	TRBD1	CASSTLSGQGAKAFF	TGTGCCAGTAGTACCCTCTCAGGACAGGGCGCCAAAGCTTTCTTT
TRBV4-3	TRBJ2-1	.	TRBD2	CASSQDLAGLSSYNEKFF	TGCGCCAGCAGCCAAGATCTAGCGGGGCTGAGCTCCTACAATGAGAAGTTCTTC
TRBV4-3	TRBJ1-4	few	.	CASSQGYRNNEKLFF	TGCGCCAGCAGCCAAGGCTACAGGAATAATGAAAAACTGTTTTTT
TRBV12-3/TRBV12-4	TRBJ2-5	few	TRBD1	CASSLGGTVQETQYF	TGTGCCAGCAGTTTAGGAGGGACAGTCCAAGAGACCCAGTACTTC